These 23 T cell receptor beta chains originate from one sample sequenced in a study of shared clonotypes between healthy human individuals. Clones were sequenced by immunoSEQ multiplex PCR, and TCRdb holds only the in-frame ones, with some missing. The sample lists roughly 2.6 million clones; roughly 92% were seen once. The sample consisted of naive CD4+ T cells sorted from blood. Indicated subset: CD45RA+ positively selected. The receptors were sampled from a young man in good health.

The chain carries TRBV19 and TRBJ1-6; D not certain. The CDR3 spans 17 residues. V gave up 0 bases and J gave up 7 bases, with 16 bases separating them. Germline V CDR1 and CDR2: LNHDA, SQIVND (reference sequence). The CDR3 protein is CASSIDSWQTRNSPLHF. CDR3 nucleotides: TGTGCCAGTAGTATAGATTCTTGGCAGACTAGAAATTCACCCCTCCACTTT.

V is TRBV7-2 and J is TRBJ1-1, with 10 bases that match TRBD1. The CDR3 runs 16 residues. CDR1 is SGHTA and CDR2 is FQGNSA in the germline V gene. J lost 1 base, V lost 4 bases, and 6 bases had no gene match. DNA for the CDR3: TGTGCCAGCAGCTCCCGACAGGGGGCATCGAACACTGAAGCTTTCTTT. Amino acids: CASSSRQGASNTEAFF.

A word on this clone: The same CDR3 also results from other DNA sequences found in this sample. In DNA form, the CDR3 reads TGCGCCAGCAGCTTGGAAGGGTCCGGCTACGAGCAGTACTTC. Amino acids: CASSLEGSGYEQYF. The chain uses TRBV5-1 and TRBJ2-7; no firm D call. CDR3 length equals 14 residues. Germline assignment: CDR1 SGHRS and CDR2 YFSETQ. The ends were cut back, 0 bases at V and 3 bases at J, with 10 bases in the middle.

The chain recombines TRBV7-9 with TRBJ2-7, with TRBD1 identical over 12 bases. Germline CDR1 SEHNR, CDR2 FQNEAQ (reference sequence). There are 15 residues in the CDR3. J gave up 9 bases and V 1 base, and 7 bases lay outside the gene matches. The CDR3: CASSLGGTGGIRQYF. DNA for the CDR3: TGTGCCAGCAGCTTAGGTGGGACAGGGGGCATCCGGCAGTACTTC. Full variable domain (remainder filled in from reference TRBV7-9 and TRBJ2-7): DTGVSQNPRHKITKRGQNVTFRCDPISEHNRLYWYRQTLGQGPEFLTYFQNEAQLEKSRLLSDRFSAERPKGSFSTLEIQRTEQGDSAMYLCASSLGGTGGIRQYFGPGTRLTVT.

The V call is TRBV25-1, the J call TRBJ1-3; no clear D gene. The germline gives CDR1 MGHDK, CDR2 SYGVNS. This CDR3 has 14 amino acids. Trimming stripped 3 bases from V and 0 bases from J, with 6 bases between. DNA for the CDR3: TGTGCCAGCAGTGACGCCAACTCTGGAAACACCATATATTTT. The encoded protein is CASSDANSGNTIYF.

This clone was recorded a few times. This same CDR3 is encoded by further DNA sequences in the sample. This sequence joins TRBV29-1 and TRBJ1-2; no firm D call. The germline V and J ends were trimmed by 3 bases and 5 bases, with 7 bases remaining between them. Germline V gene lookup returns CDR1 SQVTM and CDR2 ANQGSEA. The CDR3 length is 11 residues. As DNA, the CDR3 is TGCAGCGTTGATGGAGGTTATGGCTACACCTTC. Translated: CSVDGGYGYTF.

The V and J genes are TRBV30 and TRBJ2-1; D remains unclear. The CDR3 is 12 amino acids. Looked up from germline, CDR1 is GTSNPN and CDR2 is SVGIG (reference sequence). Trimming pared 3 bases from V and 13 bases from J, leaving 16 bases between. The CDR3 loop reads CAWSRKPFPQFF. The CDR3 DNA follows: TGTGCCTGGAGCCGTAAGCCTTTCCCCCAGTTCTTC.

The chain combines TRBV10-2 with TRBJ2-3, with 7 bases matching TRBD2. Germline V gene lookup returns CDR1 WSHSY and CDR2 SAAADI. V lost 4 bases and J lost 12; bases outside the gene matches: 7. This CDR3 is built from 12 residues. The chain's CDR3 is CASSAGTMGQYF. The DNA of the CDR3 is TGCGCCAGCAGTGCCGGGACTATGGGACAGTATTTT.

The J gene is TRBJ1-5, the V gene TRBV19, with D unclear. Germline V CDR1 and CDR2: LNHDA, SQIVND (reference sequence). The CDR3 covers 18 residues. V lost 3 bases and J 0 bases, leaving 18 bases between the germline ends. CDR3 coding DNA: TGTGCCAGTAGTATCGGAACCACGCGGTTCCTTAGCAATCAGCCCCAGCATTTT. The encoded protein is CASSIGTTRFLSNQPQHF.

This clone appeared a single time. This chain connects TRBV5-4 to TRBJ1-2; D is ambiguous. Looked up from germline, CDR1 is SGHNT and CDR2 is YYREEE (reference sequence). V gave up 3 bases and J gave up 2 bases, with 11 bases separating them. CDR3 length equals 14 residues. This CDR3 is CASSSWTVNYGYTF. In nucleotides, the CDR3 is TGTGCCAGCAGCTCTTGGACGGTGAACTATGGCTACACCTTC.

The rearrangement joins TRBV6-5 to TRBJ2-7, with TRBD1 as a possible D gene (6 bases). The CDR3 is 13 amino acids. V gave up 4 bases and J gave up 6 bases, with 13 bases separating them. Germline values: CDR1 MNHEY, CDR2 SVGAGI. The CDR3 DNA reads TGTGCCAGCAGTTCTCCCACAGGGCTCGAGCAGTACTTC. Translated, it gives CASSSPTGLEQYF.

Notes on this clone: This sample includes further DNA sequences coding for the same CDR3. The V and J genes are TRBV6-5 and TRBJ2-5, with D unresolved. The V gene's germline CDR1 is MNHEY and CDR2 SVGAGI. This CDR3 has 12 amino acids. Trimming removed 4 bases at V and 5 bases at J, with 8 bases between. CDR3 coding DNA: TGTGCCAGCAGTTTTCTAGGGGAGACCCAGTACTTC. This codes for CASSFLGETQYF.

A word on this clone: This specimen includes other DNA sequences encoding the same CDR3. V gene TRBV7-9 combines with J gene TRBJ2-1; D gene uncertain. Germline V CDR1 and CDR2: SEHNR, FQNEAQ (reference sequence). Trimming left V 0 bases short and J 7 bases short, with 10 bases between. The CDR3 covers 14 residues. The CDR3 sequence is CASSLAQLLNEQFF. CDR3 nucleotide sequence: TGTGCCAGCAGCTTAGCCCAATTGTTAAATGAGCAGTTCTTC.

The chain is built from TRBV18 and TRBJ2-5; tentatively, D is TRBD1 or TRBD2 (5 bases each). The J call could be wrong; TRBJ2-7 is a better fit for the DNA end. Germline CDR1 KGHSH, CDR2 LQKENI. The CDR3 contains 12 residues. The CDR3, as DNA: TGTGCCAGCTCGTACGGGACGGCCGAGCAGTACTTC. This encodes CASSYGTAEQYF.

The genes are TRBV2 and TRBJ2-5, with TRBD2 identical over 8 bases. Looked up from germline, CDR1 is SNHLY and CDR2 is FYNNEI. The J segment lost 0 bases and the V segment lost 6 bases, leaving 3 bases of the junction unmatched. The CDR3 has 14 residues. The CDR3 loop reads CASRLAAYQETQYF. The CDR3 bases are TGTGCCAGCAGACTAGCGGCGTACCAAGAGACCCAGTACTTC.

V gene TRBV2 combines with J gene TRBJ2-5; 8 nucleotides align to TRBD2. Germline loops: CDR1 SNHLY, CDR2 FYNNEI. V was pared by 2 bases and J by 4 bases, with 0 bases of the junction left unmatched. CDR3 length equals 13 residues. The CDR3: CASSESGGETQYF. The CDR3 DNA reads TGTGCCAGCAGTGAAAGCGGGGGAGAGACCCAGTACTTC.

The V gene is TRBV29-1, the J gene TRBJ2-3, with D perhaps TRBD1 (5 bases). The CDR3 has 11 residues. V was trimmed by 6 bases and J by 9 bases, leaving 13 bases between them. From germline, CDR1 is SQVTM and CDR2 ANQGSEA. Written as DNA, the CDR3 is TGCAGCGTCGTTAACAAGGGGACGCAGTATTTT. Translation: CSVVNKGTQYF.

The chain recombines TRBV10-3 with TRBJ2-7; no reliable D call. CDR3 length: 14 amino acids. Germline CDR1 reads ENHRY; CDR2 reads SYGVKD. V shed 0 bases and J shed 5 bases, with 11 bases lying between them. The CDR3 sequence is CAISESTTAHEQYF. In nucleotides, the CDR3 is TGTGCCATCAGTGAGTCGACGACCGCGCACGAGCAGTACTTC.

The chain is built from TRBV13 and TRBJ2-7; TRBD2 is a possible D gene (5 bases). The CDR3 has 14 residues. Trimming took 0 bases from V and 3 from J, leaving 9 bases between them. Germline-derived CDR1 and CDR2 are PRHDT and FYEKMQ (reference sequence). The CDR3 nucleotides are TGTGCCAGCAGCTTAGGACCGGGGATCTACGAGCAGTACTTC. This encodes CASSLGPGIYEQYF.

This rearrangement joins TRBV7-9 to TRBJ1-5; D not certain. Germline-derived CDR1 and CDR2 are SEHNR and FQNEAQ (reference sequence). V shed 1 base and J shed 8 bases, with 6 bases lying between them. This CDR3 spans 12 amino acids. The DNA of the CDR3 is TGTGCCAGCAGCTTAGACCAAAAGCCCCAGCATTTT. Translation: CASSLDQKPQHF. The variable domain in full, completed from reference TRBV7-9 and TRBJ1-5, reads DTGVSQNPRHKITKRGQNVTFRCDPISEHNRLYWYRQTLGQGPEFLTYFQNEAQLEKSRLLSDRFSAERPKGSFSTLEIQRTEQGDSAMYLCASSLDQKPQHFGDGTRLSIL.

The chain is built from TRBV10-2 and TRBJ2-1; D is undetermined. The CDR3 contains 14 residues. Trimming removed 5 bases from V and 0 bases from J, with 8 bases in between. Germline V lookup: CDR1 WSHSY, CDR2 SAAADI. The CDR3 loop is CASSLGFSYNEQFF. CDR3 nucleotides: TGCGCCAGCAGTTTAGGGTTCTCCTACAATGAGCAGTTCTTC.

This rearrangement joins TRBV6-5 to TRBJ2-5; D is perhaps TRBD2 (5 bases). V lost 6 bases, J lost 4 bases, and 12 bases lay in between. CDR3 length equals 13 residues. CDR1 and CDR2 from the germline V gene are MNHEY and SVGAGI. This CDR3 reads CASRDAGSETQYF. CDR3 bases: TGTGCCAGCAGGGACGCGGGTTCAGAGACCCAGTACTTC.

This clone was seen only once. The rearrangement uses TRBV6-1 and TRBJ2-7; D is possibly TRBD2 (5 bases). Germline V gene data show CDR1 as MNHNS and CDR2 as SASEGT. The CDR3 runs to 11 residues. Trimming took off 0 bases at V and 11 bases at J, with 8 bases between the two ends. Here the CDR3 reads CASSEAPREYF. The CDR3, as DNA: TGTGCCAGCAGTGAAGCGCCGCGGGAGTACTTC.